Listed below are T cell receptor beta chains from one sample, sequenced in a study of regulatory T cells in long-lasting Graves disease. One entry per CDR3 protein, called by TCRdb with MiXCR from the multiplex PCR reads. The table has about 470,000 distinct CDR3 sequences, 20% to 25% seen once. This material consisted of peripheral blood mononuclear cells (PBMCs), taken when the disease was refractory, from a patient treated with antithyroid drugs. Receptors originate from a female donor with Graves disease. CDR3s include the opening cysteine and the closing phenylalanine or tryptophan. The size of a clone is reported for some rows only, either as once, few or many, or as a class for expanded clones.

CDR3 protein: CASSSSTPSTYEQYF
J gene: TRBJ2-7
V gene: TRBV6-2/TRBV6-3
clone size: once

CDR3 protein: CSVEEGAANYGYTF
J gene: TRBJ1-2
V gene: TRBV29-1
clone size: few

CDR3 protein: CASRGPFGDQTQYF
J gene: TRBJ2-5
V gene: TRBV13
clone size: many

CDR3 protein: CASSEARGFNEQFF
J gene: TRBJ2-1
V gene: TRBV25-1
clone size: once

CDR3 protein: CASSIETSEYNEQFF
J gene: TRBJ2-1
V gene: TRBV19
clone size: once

CDR3 protein: CAWSGVMAEKLFF
J gene: TRBJ1-4
V gene: TRBV30
clone size: few

CDR3 protein: CSARGGTVNTEAFF
J gene: TRBJ1-1
V gene: TRBV20-1
clone size: many

CDR3 protein: CASSPEDLGSTEAFF
J gene: TRBJ1-1
V gene: TRBV9
clone size: NA

CDR3 protein: CASSQGISLSAYEQYF
J gene: TRBJ2-7
V gene: TRBV4-3
clone size: NA

CDR3 protein: CASSLGSRNTGELFF
J gene: TRBJ2-2
V gene: TRBV28
clone size: NA

CDR3 protein: CASRFSGSNTDTQYF
J gene: TRBJ2-3
V gene: TRBV11-2
clone size: NA

CDR3 protein: CASSLNLLSGGRGGYTF
J gene: TRBJ1-2
V gene: TRBV11-2
clone size: few

CDR3 protein: CASSFGTGDETQYF
J gene: TRBJ2-5
V gene: TRBV7-9
clone size: many

CDR3 protein: CASSRSWPSSSYEQYF
J gene: TRBJ2-7
V gene: TRBV28
clone size: many

CDR3 protein: CASSQGGGMGEQYF
J gene: TRBJ2-7
V gene: TRBV9
clone size: NA

CDR3 protein: CSASDEGDTQYF
J gene: TRBJ2-3
V gene: TRBV20-1
clone size: NA

CDR3 protein: CSVGQNTEAFF
J gene: TRBJ1-1
V gene: TRBV29-1
clone size: few

CDR3 protein: CASSRGGDNGNQPQHF
J gene: TRBJ1-5
V gene: TRBV28
clone size: many

CDR3 protein: CASSLEGRGSDTQYF
J gene: TRBJ2-3
V gene: TRBV5-1
clone size: NA

CDR3 protein: CSAVEDRDGGYTF
J gene: TRBJ1-2
V gene: TRBV20-1
clone size: few

CDR3 protein: CATSDTGLESETQYF
J gene: TRBJ2-5
V gene: TRBV24-1
clone size: many

CDR3 protein: CASSRDRDGYTF
J gene: TRBJ1-2
V gene: TRBV30
clone size: few

CDR3 protein: CASSYRDRESYEQYF
J gene: TRBJ2-7
V gene: TRBV5-6
clone size: few

CDR3 protein: CATSDSSGSSGNTIYF
J gene: TRBJ1-3
V gene: TRBV24-1
clone size: few

CDR3 protein: CASSYGVMGASNSPLHF
J gene: TRBJ1-6
V gene: TRBV6-5
clone size: few